The present T cell receptor (beta chain) was sequenced within a study of cytomegalovirus exposure and HLA in healthy donors. General observations from the study: A prior analysis recorded that most TCR beta V segments were productive about 87% or about 30% of the time.

With regard to this clone: Its antigen is undetermined.

The CDR3 extends over 15 amino acids. After removal of 5 bases from V and 10 bases from J, the junction contained 10 bases not matched to a gene. The germline gives CDR1 SNHLY, CDR2 FYNNEI. Vbeta (60) and Jbeta (13) primers were used in the PCR. Assay used: immunoSEQ multiplex PCR; TCRdb lists only in-frame clones, some missing. The table lists approximately 150,000 clones, roughly three fifths of them singletons. Sequenced input: PBMCs. The chain employs TRBV2 and TRBJ2-1, with TRBD1 matching 11 bases. The source is a male donor in good health and CMV-seronegative. The DNA for the CDR3 is TGTGCCAGCAGTAGGACAGGGGGCCTTGTAAGAGAGCAGTTCTTC. This codes for CASSRTGGLVREQFF. The full variable domain, its missing parts supplied by reference TRBV2 and TRBJ2-1, is EPEVTQTPSHQVTQMGQEVILRCVPISNHLYFYWYRQILGQKVEFLVSFYNNEISEKSEIFDDQFSVERPDGSNFTLKIRSTKLEDSAMYFCASSRTGGLVREQFFGPGTRLTVL.